This entry is about one T cell receptor (beta chain). These data belong to a study of blood T cell repertoires in COVID-19. Study-level background: Donors in the United States, Italy and Spain gave samples during acute or convalescent COVID-19. Nucleic acid was either cDNA or gDNA, and it came from T cells, B-cell-depleted T cells, or PBMCs.

The repertoire was sequenced with immunoSEQ multiplex PCR; TCRdb's copy has only in-frame clones and lacks some. The table records under 150,000 clones, around 80% of them present only once. The CDR3 runs 16 residues. J lost 5 bases, V lost 1 base, and 6 bases had no gene match. The germline V gene encodes CDR1 MGHRA and CDR2 YSYEKL. Sequenced sample: peripheral blood. This chain joins TRBV4-1 and TRBJ2-5; 11 bases align to TRBD2. This clonotype was sampled from an older man with acute or convalescent COVID-19. The CDR3 DNA sequence: TGCGCCAGCAGCCAAGCCGGGACTAGCGGCGGGGAGACCCAGTACTTC. Residues: CASSQAGTSGGETQYF.